This T cell receptor beta chain is drawn from a study of early T cells in non-severe SARS-CoV-2 infection. Turning to the study itself: Sequencing of bulk RNA from unsorted whole blood was done, without chain pairing.

Study results and limitations: Using VDJdb, the matching emphasized anti-spike CD8 responses while missing private and CD4 specificities.

This clonotype was seen many times. No antigen is known for it. Unique molecular identifiers were attached to individual cDNA molecules. TCRdb ran MiXCR on the 5' RACE reads and lists one entry per CDR3 protein. The sample comprises tens of thousands of distinct CDR3 sequences, more than 12% of which are singletons, and approximately 6% rests with the top ten. V was clipped by 5 bases and J by 0 bases; unmatched bases: 5. Germline CDR1 and CDR2: SGHTA and FQGNSA. This CDR3 spans 16 amino acids. The TCR was taken from an adult who was a healthcare worker with PCR-confirmed SARS-CoV-2 infection or an uninfected control (not recorded which). V gene TRBV7-2 combines with J gene TRBJ2-7; 12 bases line up with TRBD2. Sequenced sample: whole blood. CDR3 region: CASSPLTSGSSYEQYF. Here the CDR3 DNA reads TGTGCCAGCAGCCCATTGACTAGCGGGAGCTCCTACGAGCAGTACTTC.